Sequencing of this T cell receptor beta chain was carried out in a study of blood T cell repertoires in COVID-19. About the research overall: There were acute and convalescent COVID-19 samples, and they came from the United States, Italy and Spain. In each case, the material was cDNA or gDNA derived from T cells, B-cell-depleted T cells, or PBMCs.

Generated by immunoSEQ multiplex PCR, the TCRdb table keeps only in-frame clones and is missing some. Here the sample spans approximately 120,000 clones, around two thirds being singletons. The CDR3 is made up of 16 amino acids. From germline, CDR1 is MNHEY and CDR2 SMNVEV (reference sequence). Between the trimmed V and J ends, which lost 6 bases and 1 base, there was a span of 18 bases. The rearrangement joins TRBV27 to TRBJ1-1; possibly TRBD1 for D (5 bases). The sequence derives from a woman between 70 and 85 years old with acute or convalescent COVID-19. Input material: peripheral blood. The CDR3: CASSKIRDLGNTEAFF. CDR3 bases: TGTGCCAGCAGCAAAATCCGGGACTTGGGGAACACTGAAGCTTTCTTT.